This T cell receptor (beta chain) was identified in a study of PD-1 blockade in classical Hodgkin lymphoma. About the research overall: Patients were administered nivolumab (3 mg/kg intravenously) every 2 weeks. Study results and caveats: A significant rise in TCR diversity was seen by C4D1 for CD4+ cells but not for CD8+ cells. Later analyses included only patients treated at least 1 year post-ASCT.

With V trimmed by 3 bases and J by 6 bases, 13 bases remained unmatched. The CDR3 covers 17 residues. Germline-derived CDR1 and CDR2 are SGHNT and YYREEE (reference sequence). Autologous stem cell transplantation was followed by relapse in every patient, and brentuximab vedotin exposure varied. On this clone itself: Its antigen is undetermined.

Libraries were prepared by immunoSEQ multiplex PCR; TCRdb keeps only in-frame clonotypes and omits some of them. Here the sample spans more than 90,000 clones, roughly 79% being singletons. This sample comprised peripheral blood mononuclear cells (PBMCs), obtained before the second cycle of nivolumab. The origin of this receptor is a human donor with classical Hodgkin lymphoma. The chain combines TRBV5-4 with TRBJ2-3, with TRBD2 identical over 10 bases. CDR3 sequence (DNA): TGTGCCAGCAGCTCCCCAACAGGTCTAGCGGGAGTTGATACGCAGTATTTT. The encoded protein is CASSSPTGLAGVDTQYF. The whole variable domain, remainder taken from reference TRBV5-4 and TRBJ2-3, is ETGVTQSPTHLIKTRGQQVTLRCSSQSGHNTVSWYQQALGQGPQFIFQYYREEENGRGNFPPRFSGLQFPNYSSELNVNALELDDSALYLCASSSPTGLAGVDTQYFGPGTRLTVL.